Listed here is a single T cell receptor beta chain. Its antigen remains unidentified. One entry per CDR3 protein results from TCRdb running MiXCR on the reads. Of roughly 350,000 distinct CDR3 sequences in the sample, roughly 34% were seen once. The length of the CDR3 is 13 residues. In germline, CDR1 is MDHEN, CDR2 SYDVKM. V lost 6 bases to trimming and J lost 10 bases, with 16 bases between them. This record belongs to a study of T cell repertoires in cytomegalovirus infection. Study-wide context: Use of recently identified HLA-C-restricted and well-studied HLA-B-restricted CMV epitopes was part of the study. CMV infection together with matching HLA type was indicated by public TCR beta signatures.

Study-level results: Of the TCR beta families, the public ones yielded a cumulative frequency that identified carriers of CMV plus the relevant HLA. In two of eight donors, the top clonotype was HLA-C-restricted CMV-specific.

J is TRBJ2-1 and V is TRBV28; D is perhaps TRBD2 (5 bases). The clonotype originates from a human donor in good health (CMV status not recorded). Some clones in this sample may be carry-over from other donors' samples. Sequenced material: cultured PBMCs, taken from culture after CMV antigen stimulation. For the CDR3, the DNA is TGTGCCAGCAGCGGGGTGGGTAGGTCGGAGCAGTTCTTC. Protein product: CASSGVGRSEQFF.